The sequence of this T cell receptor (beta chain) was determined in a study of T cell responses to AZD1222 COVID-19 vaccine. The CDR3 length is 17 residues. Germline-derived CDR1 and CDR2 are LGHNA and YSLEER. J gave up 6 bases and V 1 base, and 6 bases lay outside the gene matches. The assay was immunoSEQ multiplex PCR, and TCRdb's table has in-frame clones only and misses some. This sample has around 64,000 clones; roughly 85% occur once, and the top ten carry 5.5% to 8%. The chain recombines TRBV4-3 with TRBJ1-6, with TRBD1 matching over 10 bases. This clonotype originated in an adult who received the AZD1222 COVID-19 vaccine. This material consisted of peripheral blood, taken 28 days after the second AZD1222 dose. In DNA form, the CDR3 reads TGCGCCAGCAGCCAAGGTGGGACAGGGGAAACTAATTCACCCCTCCACTTT. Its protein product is CASSQGGTGETNSPLHF.